This TCR beta chain is drawn from a study of early T cells in non-severe SARS-CoV-2 infection. Study in general: Unsorted whole blood bulk RNA was sequenced, with unpaired chains.

This clonotype has a count of ten or more. Its target is unknown. The V gene lost 4 bases and the J gene lost 3 bases, with 14 bases spanning the gap. The CDR3 extends over 15 amino acids. Germline CDR1 SGHRS, CDR2 YFSETQ. Whole-study results and caveats: Clonotype matching in VDJdb favored anti-spike CD8 responses and did not capture private and CD4 specificities.

Unique molecular identifiers were affixed to single, distinct cDNA molecules. TCRdb re-called the 5' RACE reads with MiXCR, one entry per CDR3 protein. The data contain 70,000 to 90,000 distinct CDR3 sequences, around 10% of them singletons. Input material: whole blood. The sequence was collected from an adult who was a healthcare worker with PCR-confirmed SARS-CoV-2 infection or an uninfected control (not recorded which). The chain couples TRBV5-1 to TRBJ2-1; maybe TRBD2 (5 bases). The CDR3 nucleotides read TGCGCCAGCAGCCCGCGGACTGGGGTCTACAATGAGCAGTTCTTC. It encodes CASSPRTGVYNEQFF.